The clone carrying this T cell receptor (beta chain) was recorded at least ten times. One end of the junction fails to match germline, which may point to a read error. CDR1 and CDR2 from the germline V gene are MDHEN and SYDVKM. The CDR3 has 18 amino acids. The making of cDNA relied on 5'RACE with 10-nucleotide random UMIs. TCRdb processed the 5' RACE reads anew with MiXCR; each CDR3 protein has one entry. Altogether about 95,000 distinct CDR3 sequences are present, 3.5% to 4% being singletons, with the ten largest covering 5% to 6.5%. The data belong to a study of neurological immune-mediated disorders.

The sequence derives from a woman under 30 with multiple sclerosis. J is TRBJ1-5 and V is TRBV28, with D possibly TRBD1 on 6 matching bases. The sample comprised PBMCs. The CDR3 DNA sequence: TGTGCCAGCAGTTTACCATGGGTGGCAGGGGATAGCAATAAGACCCAGAATTTT. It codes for CASSLPWVAGDSNKTQNF.